The entry that follows covers one T cell receptor beta chain sequence. V dropped 3 bases and J dropped 0 bases, with 8 bases sitting between them. The CDR3 length is 14 residues. Looked up from germline, CDR1 is SNHLY and CDR2 is FYNNEI. As to time point: pretreatment peripheral blood. Peripheral blood mononuclear cells were collected from every patient before and during treatment, yielding between 1 and 8 samples per patient. The source of the sample is a study of PD-L1 blockade in urothelial cancer. Across the whole study: Patients had received 0 to 3 prior chemotherapy regimens. Samples came from 3 weeks, at the second dose, and 6 weeks into treatment. Researchers found blood samples held a median of approximately 150,000 T cells.

The repertoire was sequenced with immunoSEQ multiplex PCR; TCRdb's copy has only in-frame clones and lacks some. The data contain around 45,000 clones, about 81% of them singletons. This chain joins TRBV2 and TRBJ1-1; a weak D match, TRBD1 (5 bases). Specimen: PBMCs, collected around atezolizumab (anti-PD-L1) treatment. The receptor comes from a man aged 45 to 65 with urothelial cancer. In DNA form, the CDR3 reads TGTGCCAGCAGTGAGGGACTGATGAACACTGAAGCTTTCTTT. Translating gives CASSEGLMNTEAFF.